This entry concerns a single T cell receptor beta chain. Trimming cost V 4 bases and J 12 bases, with 15 bases left between them. Germline-derived CDR1 and CDR2 are GTSNPN and SVGIG (reference sequence). The CDR3 runs 11 residues. Sequencing used immunoSEQ multiplex PCR; TCRdb keeps in-frame clones, though not all of them. Altogether tens of thousands of clones are present, around 97% being singletons, with the ten largest covering approximately 0.2%. This entry belongs to a study of technical replicates of blood from several donors. The sample consisted of T cells isolated from PBMCs. This TCR was sampled from a human donor in good health. The chain carries TRBV30 and TRBJ1-1; D unresolved. The CDR3 sequence: CAWTRSPRTFF. The CDR3 region has the DNA TGTGCCTGGACCCGTAGCCCTCGTACTTTCTTT.